A selection of T cell receptor beta chains follows, all from one sample in a study of T cell repertoires in cytomegalovirus infection. TCRdb independently ran MiXCR on the reads; one entry per CDR3 protein. The sample records roughly 570,000 distinct CDR3 sequences, roughly 42% being singletons. Antigen specificity for these receptors is unknown. The source was cultured PBMCs, collected from culture after CMV antigen stimulation. The source of these receptors is a human donor in good health (CMV status not recorded). Some clones in this sample may be carry-over from other donors' samples. Both conserved end residues are part of each CDR3. A D gene is named only where the DNA matches it firmly. Rows give clone size only sometimes, using once, few, many, or a class for an expanded clone.

V: TRBV7-6
J: TRBJ2-7
D: -
size: -
CDR3: CASSFTGRSYEQYF
DNA: TGTGCCAGCAGCTTCACAGGGAGGTCCTACGAGCAGTACTTC

V: TRBV5-5
J: TRBJ2-2
D: -
size: few
CDR3: CASSWDRTRLFF
DNA: TGTGCCAGCAGCTGGGACAGGACTAGGCTGTTTTTT

V: TRBV12-3/TRBV12-4
J: TRBJ2-3
D: TRBD2
size: -
CDR3: CASSLVAGDKDTQYF
DNA: TGTGCCAGCAGTTTAGTTGCGGGGGATAAAGATACGCAGTATTTT

V: TRBV7-6
J: TRBJ2-1
D: -
size: -
CDR3: CASSRRWADNEQFF
DNA: TGTGCCAGCAGCCGTCGTTGGGCGGACAATGAGCAGTTCTTC

V: TRBV6-6
J: TRBJ1-3
D: -
size: few
CDR3: CASSYAGAAGNTIYF
DNA: TGTGCCAGCAGTTACGCAGGGGCCGCTGGAAACACCATATATTTT

V: TRBV7-2
J: TRBJ2-3
D: -
size: many
CDR3: CASSPGPSANTDTQYF
DNA: TGTGCCAGCAGCCCCGGCCCCAGCGCGAACACAGATACGCAGTATTTT

V: TRBV7-2
J: TRBJ1-2
D: TRBD1
size: few
CDR3: CASSTRGGYTF
DNA: TGTGCCAGCAGCACCAGGGGGGGCTACACCTTC

V: TRBV25-1
J: TRBJ2-1
D: -
size: few
CDR3: CASGRYNEQFF
DNA: TGTGCCAGCGGCCGTTACAATGAGCAGTTCTTC

V: TRBV5-4
J: TRBJ1-2
D: TRBD1
size: -
CDR3: CASSGEQGRGGYTF
DNA: TGTGCCAGCAGCGGGGAACAGGGGCGGGGCGGCTACACCTTC

V: TRBV7-2
J: TRBJ1-4
D: -
size: few
CDR3: CASGDATNEKLFF
DNA: TGTGCCAGCGGTGATGCAACTAATGAAAAACTGTTTTTT

V: TRBV7-4
J: TRBJ2-1
D: TRBD2
size: -
CDR3: CASSLGGSGRPYNEQFF
DNA: TGTGCCAGCAGCTTAGGGGGTAGCGGGAGGCCCTACAATGAGCAGTTCTTC

V: TRBV11-2
J: TRBJ2-7
D: TRBD2
size: -
CDR3: CASRPSSGPYEQYF
DNA: TGTGCCAGCCGACCATCTAGCGGGCCCTACGAGCAGTACTTC

V: TRBV6-1
J: TRBJ2-7
D: TRBD2
size: few
CDR3: CASSTGFLAGAYEQYF
DNA: TGTGCCAGCAGTACGGGGTTTCTAGCGGGTGCCTACGAGCAGTACTTC

V: TRBV7-2
J: TRBJ2-2
D: TRBD2
size: few
CDR3: CASSLFQLAGVITGELFF
DNA: TGTGCCAGCAGCTTATTTCAACTAGCGGGAGTTATCACCGGGGAGCTGTTTTTT

V: TRBV7-9
J: TRBJ2-1
D: TRBD2
size: -
CDR3: CASSLVFRLAFDEQFF
DNA: TGTGCCAGCAGCTTAGTCTTTCGACTAGCGTTCGATGAGCAGTTCTTC

V: TRBV6-6
J: TRBJ2-1
D: -
size: many
CDR3: CASSYGANEQFF
DNA: TGTGCCAGCAGTTACGGAGCAAATGAGCAGTTCTTC

V: TRBV7-6
J: TRBJ2-4
D: -
size: -
CDR3: CASSPLSAVLAKNIQYF
DNA: TGTGCCAGCAGCCCCTTGAGTGCGGTTCTAGCCAAAAACATTCAGTACTTC

V: TRBV11-2
J: TRBJ2-1
D: TRBD1
size: few
CDR3: CASSLGIGTAYNEQFF
DNA: TGTGCCAGCAGCTTAGGGATCGGGACAGCTTACAATGAGCAGTTCTTC